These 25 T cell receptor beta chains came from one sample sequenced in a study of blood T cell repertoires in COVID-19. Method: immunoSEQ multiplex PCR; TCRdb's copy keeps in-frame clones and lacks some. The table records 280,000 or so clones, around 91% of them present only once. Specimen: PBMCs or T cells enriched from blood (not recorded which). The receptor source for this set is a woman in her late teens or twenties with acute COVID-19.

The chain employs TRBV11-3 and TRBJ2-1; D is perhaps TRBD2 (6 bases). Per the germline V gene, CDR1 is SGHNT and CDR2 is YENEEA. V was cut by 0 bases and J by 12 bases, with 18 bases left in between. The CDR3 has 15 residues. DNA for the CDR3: TGTGCCAGCAGCTTAGAGAATGGCGGGAACGGGGGGCAGTTCTTC. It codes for CASSLENGGNGGQFF. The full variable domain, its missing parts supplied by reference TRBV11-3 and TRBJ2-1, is EAGVVQSPRYKIIEKKQPVAFWCNPISGHNTLYWYLQNLGQGPELLIRYENEEAVDDSQLPKDRFSAERLKGVDSTLKIQPAELGDSAVYLCASSLENGGNGGQFFGPGTRLTVL.

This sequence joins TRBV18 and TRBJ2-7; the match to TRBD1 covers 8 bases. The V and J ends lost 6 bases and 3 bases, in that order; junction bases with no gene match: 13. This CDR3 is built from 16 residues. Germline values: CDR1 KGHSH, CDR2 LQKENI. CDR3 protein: CASSHTGPQGVYEQYF. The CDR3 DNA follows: TGTGCCAGCTCGCACACGGGGCCACAGGGGGTCTACGAGCAGTACTTC. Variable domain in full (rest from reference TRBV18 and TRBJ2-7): NAGVMQNPRHLVRRRGQEARLRCSPMKGHSHVYWYRQLPEEGLKFMVYLQKENIIDESGMPKERFSAEFPKEGPSILRIQQVVRGDSAAYFCASSHTGPQGVYEQYFGPGTRLTVT.

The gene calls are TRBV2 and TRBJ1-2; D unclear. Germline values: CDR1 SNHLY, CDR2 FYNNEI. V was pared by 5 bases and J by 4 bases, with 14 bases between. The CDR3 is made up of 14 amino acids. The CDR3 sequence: CASSRREGTYGYTF. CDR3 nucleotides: TGTGCCAGCAGTAGACGAGAGGGTACCTATGGCTACACCTTC. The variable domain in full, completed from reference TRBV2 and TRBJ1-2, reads EPEVTQTPSHQVTQMGQEVILRCVPISNHLYFYWYRQILGQKVEFLVSFYNNEISEKSEIFDDQFSVERPDGSNFTLKIRSTKLEDSAMYFCASSRREGTYGYTFGSGTRLTVV.

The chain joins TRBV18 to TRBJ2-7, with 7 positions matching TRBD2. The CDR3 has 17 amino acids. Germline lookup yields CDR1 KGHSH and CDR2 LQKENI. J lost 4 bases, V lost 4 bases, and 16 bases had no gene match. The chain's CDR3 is CASSLLSGTTFGYEQYF. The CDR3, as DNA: TGTGCCAGCTCACTCTTGTCCGGGACTACCTTCGGGTACGAGCAGTACTTC.

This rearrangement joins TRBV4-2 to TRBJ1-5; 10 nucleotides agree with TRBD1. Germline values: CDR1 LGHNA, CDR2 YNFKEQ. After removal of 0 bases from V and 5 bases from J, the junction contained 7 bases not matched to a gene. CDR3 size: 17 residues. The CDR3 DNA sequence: TGTGCCAGCAGCCAAGACCCGGGACAGGGGACCTATCAGCCCCAGCATTTT. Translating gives CASSQDPGQGTYQPQHF.

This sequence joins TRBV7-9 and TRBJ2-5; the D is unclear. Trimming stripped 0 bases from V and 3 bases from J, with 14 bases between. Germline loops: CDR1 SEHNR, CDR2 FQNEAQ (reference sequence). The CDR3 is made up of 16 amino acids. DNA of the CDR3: TGTGCCAGCAGCTTAGCGCCCGCGTTTCGGGAAGAGACCCAGTACTTC. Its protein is CASSLAPAFREETQYF.

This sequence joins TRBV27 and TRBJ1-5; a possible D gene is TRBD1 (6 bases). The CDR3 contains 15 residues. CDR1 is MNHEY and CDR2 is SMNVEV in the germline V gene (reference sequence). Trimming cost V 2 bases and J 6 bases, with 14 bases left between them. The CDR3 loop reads CASSLRGTDLQPQHF. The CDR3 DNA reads TGTGCCAGCAGTTTAAGGGGGACCGACCTTCAGCCCCAGCATTTT.

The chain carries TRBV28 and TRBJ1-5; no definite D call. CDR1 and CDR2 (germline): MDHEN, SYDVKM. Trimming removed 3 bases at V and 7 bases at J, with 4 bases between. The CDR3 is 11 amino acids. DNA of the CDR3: TGTGCCAGCAGTTTCCGGCAGCCCCAGCATTTT. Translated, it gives CASSFRQPQHF.

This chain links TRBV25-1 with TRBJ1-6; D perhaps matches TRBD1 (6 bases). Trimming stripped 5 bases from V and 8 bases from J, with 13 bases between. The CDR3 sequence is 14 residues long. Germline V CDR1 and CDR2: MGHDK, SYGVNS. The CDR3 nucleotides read TGTGCCAGCAGTAGACACCCAGGGGATTCACCCCTCCACTTT. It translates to CASSRHPGDSPLHF.

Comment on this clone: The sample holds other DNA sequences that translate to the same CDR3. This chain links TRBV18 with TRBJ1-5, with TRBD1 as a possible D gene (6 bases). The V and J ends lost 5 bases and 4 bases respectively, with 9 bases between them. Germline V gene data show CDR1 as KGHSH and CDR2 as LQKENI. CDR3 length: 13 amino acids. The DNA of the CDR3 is TGTGCCAGCTCAGGGACAAATAATCAGCCCCAGCATTTT. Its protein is CASSGTNNQPQHF.

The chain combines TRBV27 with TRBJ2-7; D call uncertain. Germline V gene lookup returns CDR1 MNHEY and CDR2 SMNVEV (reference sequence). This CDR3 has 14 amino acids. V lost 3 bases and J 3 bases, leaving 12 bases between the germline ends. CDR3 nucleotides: TGTGCCAGCAGTTTTAAAATCAGCGACTACGAGCAGTACTTC. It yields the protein CASSFKISDYEQYF.

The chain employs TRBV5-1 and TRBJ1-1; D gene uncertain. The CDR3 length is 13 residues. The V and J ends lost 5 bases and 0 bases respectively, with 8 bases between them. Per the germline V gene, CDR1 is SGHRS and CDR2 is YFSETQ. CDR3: CASRQNVNTEAFF. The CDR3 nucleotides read TGCGCCAGCAGACAGAACGTGAACACTGAAGCTTTCTTT.

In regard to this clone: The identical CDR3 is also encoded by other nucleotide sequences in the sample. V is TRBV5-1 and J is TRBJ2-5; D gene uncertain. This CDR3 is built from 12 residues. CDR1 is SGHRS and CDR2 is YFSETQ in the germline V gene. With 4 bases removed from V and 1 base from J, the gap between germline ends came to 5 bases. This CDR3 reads CASSRGQETQYF. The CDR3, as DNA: TGCGCCAGCAGCCGAGGCCAAGAGACCCAGTACTTC. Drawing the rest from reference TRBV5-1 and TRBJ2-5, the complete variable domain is KAGVTQTPRYLIKTRGQQVTLSCSPISGHRSVSWYQQTPGQGLQFLFEYFSETQRNKGNFPGRFSGRQFSNSRSEMNVSTLELGDSALYLCASSRGQETQYFGPGTRLLVL.

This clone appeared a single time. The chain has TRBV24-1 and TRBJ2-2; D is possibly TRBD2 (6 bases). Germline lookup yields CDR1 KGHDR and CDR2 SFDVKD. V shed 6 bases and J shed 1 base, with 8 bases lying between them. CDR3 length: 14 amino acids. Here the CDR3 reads CATSYSGNTGELFF. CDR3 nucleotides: TGTGCCACCAGTTATAGCGGGAACACCGGGGAGCTGTTTTTT.

CDR3 coding DNA: TGTGCCAGTAGTGAGAGGACAGGGAACACCGGGGAGCTGTTTTTT. Amino acids: CASSERTGNTGELFF. The chain links TRBV19 to TRBJ2-2, with 7 bases fitting TRBD1. Germline V CDR1 and CDR2: LNHDA, SQIVND (reference sequence). Trimming took 5 bases from V and 1 from J; bases not matched to a gene: 4. The CDR3 spans 15 residues.

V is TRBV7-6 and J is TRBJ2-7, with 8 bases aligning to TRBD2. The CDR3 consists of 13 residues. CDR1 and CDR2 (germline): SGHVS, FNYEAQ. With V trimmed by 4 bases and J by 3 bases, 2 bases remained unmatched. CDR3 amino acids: CASSWAGGYEQYF. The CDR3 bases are TGTGCCAGCAGCTGGGCGGGAGGCTACGAGCAGTACTTC.

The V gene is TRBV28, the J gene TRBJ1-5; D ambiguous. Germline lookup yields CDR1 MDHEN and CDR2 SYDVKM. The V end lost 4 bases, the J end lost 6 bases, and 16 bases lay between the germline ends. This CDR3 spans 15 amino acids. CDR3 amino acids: CASSSAGGRIQPQHF. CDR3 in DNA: TGTGCCAGCAGTTCTGCGGGAGGGAGGATTCAGCCCCAGCATTTT.

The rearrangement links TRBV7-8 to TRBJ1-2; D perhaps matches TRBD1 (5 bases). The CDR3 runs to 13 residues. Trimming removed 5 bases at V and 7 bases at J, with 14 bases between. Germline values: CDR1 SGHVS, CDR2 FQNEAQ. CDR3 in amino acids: CASSPHFDSGYTF. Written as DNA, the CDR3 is TGTGCCAGCAGCCCCCATTTCGACAGTGGCTACACCTTC.

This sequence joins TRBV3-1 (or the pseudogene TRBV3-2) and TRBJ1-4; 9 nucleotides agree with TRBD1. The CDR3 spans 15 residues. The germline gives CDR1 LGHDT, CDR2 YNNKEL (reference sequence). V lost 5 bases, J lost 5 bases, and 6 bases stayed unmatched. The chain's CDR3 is CASSDRGTWNEKLFF. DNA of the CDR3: TGTGCCAGCAGCGACAGGGGGACGTGGAATGAAAAACTGTTTTTT.

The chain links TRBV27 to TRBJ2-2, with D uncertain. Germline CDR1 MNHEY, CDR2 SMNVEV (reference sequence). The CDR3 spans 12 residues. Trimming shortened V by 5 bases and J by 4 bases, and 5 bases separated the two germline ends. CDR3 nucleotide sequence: TGTGCCAGCAGTGAGCTCACCGGGGAGCTGTTTTTT. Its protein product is CASSELTGELFF.

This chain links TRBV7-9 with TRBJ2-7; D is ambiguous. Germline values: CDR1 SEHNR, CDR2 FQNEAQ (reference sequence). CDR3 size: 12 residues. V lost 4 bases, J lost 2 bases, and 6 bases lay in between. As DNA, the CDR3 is TGTGCCAGCAGCTCCACAGCCTACGAGCAGTACTTC. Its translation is CASSSTAYEQYF. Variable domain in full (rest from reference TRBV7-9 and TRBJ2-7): DTGVSQNPRHKITKRGQNVTFRCDPISEHNRLYWYRQTLGQGPEFLTYFQNEAQLEKSRLLSDRFSAERPKGSFSTLEIQRTEQGDSAMYLCASSSTAYEQYFGPGTRLTVT.

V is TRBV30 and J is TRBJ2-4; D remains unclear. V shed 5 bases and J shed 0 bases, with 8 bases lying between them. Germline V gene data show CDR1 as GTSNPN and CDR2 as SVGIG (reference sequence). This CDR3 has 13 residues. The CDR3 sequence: CAWGKLAKNIQYF. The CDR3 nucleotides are TGTGCCTGGGGGAAACTAGCCAAAAACATTCAGTACTTC.

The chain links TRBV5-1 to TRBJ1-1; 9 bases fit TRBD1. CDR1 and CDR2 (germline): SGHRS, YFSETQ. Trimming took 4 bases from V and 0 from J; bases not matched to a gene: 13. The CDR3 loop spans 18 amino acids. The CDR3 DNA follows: TGCGCCAGCAGCCTGGACAGGGGCAATGTCATCATGAACACTGAAGCTTTCTTT. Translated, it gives CASSLDRGNVIMNTEAFF. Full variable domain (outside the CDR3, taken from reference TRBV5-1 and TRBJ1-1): KAGVTQTPRYLIKTRGQQVTLSCSPISGHRSVSWYQQTPGQGLQFLFEYFSETQRNKGNFPGRFSGRQFSNSRSEMNVSTLELGDSALYLCASSLDRGNVIMNTEAFFGQGTRLTVV.

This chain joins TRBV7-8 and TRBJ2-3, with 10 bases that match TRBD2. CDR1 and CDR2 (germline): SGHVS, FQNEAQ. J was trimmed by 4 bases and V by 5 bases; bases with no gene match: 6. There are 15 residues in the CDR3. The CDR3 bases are TGTGCCAGCAGCCCTGTTCTAGCGGGAGCAGATACGCAGTATTTT. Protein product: CASSPVLAGADTQYF.

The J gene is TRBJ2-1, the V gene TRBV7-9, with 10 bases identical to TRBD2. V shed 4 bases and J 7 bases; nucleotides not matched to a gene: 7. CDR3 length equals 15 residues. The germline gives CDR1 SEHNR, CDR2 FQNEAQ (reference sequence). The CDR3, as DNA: TGTGCCAGCAGCTCGCTAGCGGGAGTGGGTAATGAGCAGTTCTTC. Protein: CASSSLAGVGNEQFF.